This TCR beta chain originates from a study of regulatory T cells in long-lasting Graves disease. About the research overall: Patients with new Graves' disease had used antithyroid drugs below 3 months. Study results and limitations: Favored usage of TRBV28, TRBJ1-2 and TRBJ2-5 was recorded in persistent disease. Newly diagnosed patients had higher TCR diversity than persistent Graves' patients did.

Germline V gene sequence: CDR1 LNHDA, CDR2 SQIVND (reference sequence). Losses at the gene ends were 3 bases for V and 2 bases for J; bases not matched to a gene: 4. This CDR3 is built from 17 residues. Arm-PCR of CDR3 regions and iRepertoire HTBI primers were the basis on which TCR beta libraries were built. TCRdb ran MiXCR on the multiplex PCR reads and lists one entry per CDR3 protein. Among 350,000 to 400,000 distinct CDR3 sequences, less than 20% were seen once, and the ten largest hold 22%. The sample holds many counts of this clonotype. The antigen is undetermined. Regarding time point: newly diagnosed GD, antithyroid drugs for less than 3 months. The TCR library was prepared using RNA isolated from PBMCs. A blood draw put around 9 milliliters of peripheral blood into EDTA tubes.

The V call is TRBV19, the J call TRBJ2-7, with TRBD2 matching 16 bases. This TCR was recovered from a female donor with Graves disease. The sample in question was peripheral blood mononuclear cells (PBMCs), obtained at new diagnosis, from a patient treated with antithyroid drugs. This CDR3 reads CASSMGLAGGLAYEQYF. The CDR3 nucleotides are TGTGCCAGTAGTATGGGACTAGCGGGAGGGCTAGCCTACGAGCAGTACTTC.